A single sample is the source of the 7 T cell receptor delta chains below, sequenced in a study of Vδ1+ human thymocytes (dated by TCRdb to 2016 to 2018). Beyond this particular receptor, the publication reports: In contrast to oligoclonal peripheral blood repertoires, thymic TRG and TRD repertoires appeared to be highly polyclonal with Gaussian CDR3 length distributions.

No cognate antigen is known for these TCRs. Sequencing was performed on an Illumina MiSeq. RNA was isolated using the RNeasy mini kit, and reverse transcription was performed with Superscript III. Multiplex PCR was used to generate CDR3 amplicons, with pooled V-gene forward primers and a constant-region reverse primer carrying Illumina adaptor overhangs. TCRdb called clones afresh from the public reads with CATT; identical DNA rows were later merged. This sample is represented by more than 50,000 delta-chain clones; 15% to 20% of them were singletons. The ten biggest clones cover about 0.5% of the sample. The sequenced sample was Vdelta1+ gamma-delta thymocytes from the thymus. This sample's cell subset or site label indicates: FACS-sorted CD3+ TCRalphabeta- TCRVdelta1+ TCRVdelta2- thymocytes. The receptors were sampled from a boy under two years old who had congenital heart surgery.

This clone was observed a handful of times. The chain recombines TRDV1 with TRDJ1; 7 nucleotides agree with TRDD3. V dropped 0 bases and J dropped 3; count of bases not matched to a gene: 10. CDR3 length: 17 residues. CDR1 and CDR2 from the germline V gene are TSWWSYY and QGS. Here the CDR3 reads CALGELVLAGGPDKLIF. The CDR3 nucleotides read TGTGCTCTTGGGGAACTTGTGCTGGCTGGGGGCCCCGATAAACTCATCTTT.

The chain links TRDV1 to TRDJ1, with 13 bases matching TRDD3. Germline V gene lookup returns CDR1 TSWWSYY and CDR2 QGS. With V trimmed by 5 bases and J by 0 bases, 21 bases remained unmatched. This CDR3 contains 22 residues. The CDR3 sequence: CALGLKAFPAVLGDTNTDKLIF. CDR3 bases: TGTGCTCTTGGGTTAAAGGCCTTCCCCGCCGTACTGGGGGATACGAACACCGATAAACTCATCTTT.

This clone appeared a few times. This rearrangement joins TRDV1 to TRDJ1; 12 bases match TRDD3. Germline V gene sequence: CDR1 TSWWSYY, CDR2 QGS. J gave up 0 bases and V 5 bases, and 19 bases lay outside the gene matches. This CDR3 has 21 residues. Here the CDR3 reads CALGTRAFLSGGYGDTDKLIF. The CDR3 DNA is TGTGCTCTTGGGACCCGGGCCTTCCTTTCTGGGGGATACGGTGACACCGATAAACTCATCTTT.

Only a few counts were recorded for this clone. V and J are TRDV1 and TRDJ1; D call uncertain. Germline CDR1 is TSWWSYY and CDR2 is QGS. CDR3 length: 18 residues. The V gene lost 0 bases and the J gene lost 0 bases, with 17 bases spanning the gap. Here the CDR3 DNA reads TGTGCTCTTGGGGAACTTGGGACGGTACTTTTGTACACCGATAAACTCATCTTT. It is translated as CALGELGTVLLYTDKLIF.

The V call is TRDV1, the J call TRDJ1; TRDD3 aligns across 9 bases. This CDR3 is built from 23 residues. The germline gives CDR1 TSWWSYY, CDR2 QGS. With V trimmed by 1 base and J by 2 bases, 26 bases remained unmatched. The CDR3 DNA follows: TGTGCTCTTGGGGAACCCGTATTCCTCACACTGGGGGAAAGGACCAGGCGGACCGATAAACTCATCTTT. This encodes CALGEPVFLTLGERTRRTDKLIF.

This clone was seen a handful of times. V usage is TRDV1 and J usage is TRDJ1; 8 bases match TRDD2. Per the germline V gene, CDR1 is TSWWSYY and CDR2 is QGS. With 0 bases clipped from V and 0 bases from J, the junction kept 18 bases outside the gene matches. The CDR3 runs to 21 residues. The CDR3 region is CALGELSHFLRTVGDTDKLIF. DNA for the CDR3: TGTGCTCTTGGGGAACTAAGCCACTTCCTACGGACTGTGGGAGACACCGATAAACTCATCTTT.

V usage is TRDV1 and J usage is TRDJ1; 8 positions agree with TRDD3. V was pared by 0 bases and J by 3 bases, with 21 bases of the junction left unmatched. CDR1 is TSWWSYY and CDR2 is QGS in the germline V gene. The CDR3 length is 21 residues. The CDR3 here is CALGELGSRLRWGYPADKLIF. As DNA, the CDR3 is TGTGCTCTTGGGGAACTAGGCTCTCGGCTACGTTGGGGATACCCGGCCGATAAACTCATCTTT.